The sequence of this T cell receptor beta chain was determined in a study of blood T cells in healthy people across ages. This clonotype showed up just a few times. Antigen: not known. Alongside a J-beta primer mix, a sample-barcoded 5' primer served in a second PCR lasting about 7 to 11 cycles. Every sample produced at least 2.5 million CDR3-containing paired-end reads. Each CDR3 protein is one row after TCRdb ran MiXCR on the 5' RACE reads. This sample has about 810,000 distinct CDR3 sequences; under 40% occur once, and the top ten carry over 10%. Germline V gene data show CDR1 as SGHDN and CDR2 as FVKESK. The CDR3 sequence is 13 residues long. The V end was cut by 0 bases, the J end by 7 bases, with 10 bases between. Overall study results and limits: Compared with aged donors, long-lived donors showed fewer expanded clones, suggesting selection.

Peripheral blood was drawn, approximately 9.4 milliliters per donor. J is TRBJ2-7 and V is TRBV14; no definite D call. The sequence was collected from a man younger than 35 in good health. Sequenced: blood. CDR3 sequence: CASSQELNNEQYF. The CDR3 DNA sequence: TGTGCCAGCAGCCAAGAACTGAACAATGAGCAGTACTTC.